The 21 T cell receptor beta chains given below trace back to one sample, sequenced in a study of T cells after yellow fever vaccination (dated by TCRdb to the late 2010s). In the paper's terms, the treatment or condition label means: live attenuated yellow fever vaccine strain. Libraries were prepared through 5' RACE. For sequencing, an Illumina HiSeq 2500 was employed. Clones were called with MiXCR by TCRdb after fastp trimmed the public reads at Q25, and only in-frame beta chains were retained. Entries are consolidated by CDR3 protein sequence, retaining the most common genes and DNA. The sample table records around 300,000 distinct CDR3 sequences; about an eighth of these occur just once. Roughly 0.5% of the sample belongs to the ten largest clones. Sequences were derived from CD4+ T cells sorted from PBMCs, sampled 45 days after the yellow fever booster vaccination. The receptors were sampled from a man in his thirties or forties who received the YFV17D yellow fever vaccine.

This clonotype was picked up a small number of times. The V and J genes are TRBV20-1 and TRBJ2-7; no reliable D call. Trimming shortened V by 0 bases and J by 4 bases, and 10 bases separated the two germline ends. The germline gives CDR1 DFQATT, CDR2 SNEGSKA (reference sequence). The CDR3 sequence is 13 residues long. The CDR3 sequence is CSARDLGKYEQYF. DNA of the CDR3: TGCAGTGCTAGAGATTTGGGTAAATACGAGCAGTACTTC.

The V call is TRBV2, the J call TRBJ2-1; D unclear. V was shortened by 0 bases and J by 7 bases, with 4 bases between the two germline ends. Germline lookup yields CDR1 SNHLY and CDR2 FYNNEI. The CDR3 has 12 residues. The CDR3 DNA is TGTGCCAGCAGTGAAGCAGGGAATGAGCAGTTCTTC. This sequence encodes CASSEAGNEQFF. Full variable domain (rest looked up from reference TRBV2 and TRBJ2-1): EPEVTQTPSHQVTQMGQEVILRCVPISNHLYFYWYRQILGQKVEFLVSFYNNEISEKSEIFDDQFSVERPDGSNFTLKIRSTKLEDSAMYFCASSEAGNEQFFGPGTRLTVL.

This clonotype has a handful of counts. V usage is TRBV12-3 or TRBV12-4 and J usage is TRBJ2-7; D call uncertain. This CDR3 region has 15 residues. Trimming took off 0 bases at V and 3 bases at J, with 12 bases between the two ends. CDR3 loop: CASSLASGFGYEQYF. In DNA form, the CDR3 reads TGTGCCAGCAGTTTAGCTTCCGGATTCGGCTACGAGCAGTACTTC.

The chain recombines TRBV28 with TRBJ2-7; possible D gene TRBD2, 5 bases. The CDR3 runs to 16 residues. V lost 4 bases to trimming and J lost 7 bases, with 23 bases between them. The germline gives CDR1 MDHEN, CDR2 SYDVKM. CDR3 region: CASSYVIGIVLREQYF. CDR3 bases: TGTGCCAGCAGTTATGTTATCGGGATCGTCTTACGGGAGCAGTACTTC. The full variable domain, its missing parts supplied by reference TRBV28 and TRBJ2-7, is DVKVTQSSRYLVKRTGEKVFLECVQDMDHENMFWYRQDPGLGLRLIYFSYDVKMKEKGDIPEGYSVSREKKERFSLILESASTNQTSMYLCASSYVIGIVLREQYFGPGTRLTVT.

This chain uses TRBV5-5 with TRBJ1-2; weak D call: TRBD1 (5 bases). This CDR3 has 13 amino acids. Germline V gene data show CDR1 as SGHKS and CDR2 as YYEKEE (reference sequence). Trimming removed 4 bases from V and 3 bases from J, with 10 bases in between. The CDR3 reads CASSRGADYGYTF. The CDR3 nucleotides read TGTGCCAGCAGCAGGGGTGCTGACTATGGCTACACCTTC.

The chain carries TRBV11-3 and TRBJ2-1; D perhaps matches TRBD1 (6 bases). Germline loops: CDR1 SGHNT, CDR2 YENEEA. This CDR3 contains 16 residues. V lost 2 bases, J lost 8 bases, and 19 bases lay in between. CDR3: CASSLFGGAGDDEQFF. In DNA, the CDR3 is TGTGCCAGCAGCTTATTCGGCGGAGCAGGGGACGATGAGCAGTTCTTC.

This chain connects TRBV12-3 or TRBV12-4 to TRBJ2-5; D may be TRBD1 (6 bases). The V end was cut by 6 bases, the J end by 5 bases, with 19 bases between. This CDR3 spans 15 amino acids. The CDR3 spells CASSPFTWGRETQYF. The CDR3 coding sequence is TGTGCCAGCAGCCCCTTCACATGGGGGCGGGAGACCCAGTACTTC.

This clonotype was detected many times. This chain links TRBV7-2 with TRBJ2-5; 12 positions match TRBD2. V gave up 3 bases and J gave up 5 bases; unmatched junction bases: 7. Per germline, CDR1 SGHTA and CDR2 FQGNSA. This CDR3 region has 16 residues. This CDR3 is CASSFTRLAGGETQYF. The CDR3 DNA is TGTGCCAGCAGCTTTACTAGGCTAGCGGGAGGGGAGACCCAGTACTTC.

This clonotype was found a few times. V and J are TRBV15 and TRBJ2-7, with D perhaps given as TRBD1 or TRBD2 (6 bases each). V dropped 2 bases and J dropped 1 base, with 18 bases sitting between them. Germline assignment: CDR1 LNHNV and CDR2 YYDKDF (reference sequence). The CDR3 covers 17 residues. The CDR3, as DNA: TGTGCCACCAGCAGATCCAACTTGGAGGGGGAATCCTACGAGCAGTACTTC. Translated: CATSRSNLEGESYEQYF.

The chain has TRBV5-1 and TRBJ2-1; tentatively, D is TRBD1 or TRBD2 (5 bases each). The V gene lost 5 bases and the J gene lost 5 bases, with 11 bases spanning the gap. The CDR3 spans 13 residues. Germline lookup yields CDR1 SGHRS and CDR2 YFSETQ. The CDR3 reads CASRRDVHNEQFF. The CDR3 bases are TGCGCCAGCAGACGGGACGTCCACAATGAGCAGTTCTTC. Full variable domain (rest looked up from reference TRBV5-1 and TRBJ2-1): KAGVTQTPRYLIKTRGQQVTLSCSPISGHRSVSWYQQTPGQGLQFLFEYFSETQRNKGNFPGRFSGRQFSNSRSEMNVSTLELGDSALYLCASRRDVHNEQFFGPGTRLTVL.

The table lists this clonotype with a few counts. The chain recombines TRBV28 with TRBJ1-2; D not certain. Trimming cost V 3 bases and J 1 base, with 12 bases left between them. Germline V CDR1 and CDR2: MDHEN, SYDVKM. The CDR3 runs to 15 residues. In nucleotides, the CDR3 is TGTGCCAGCAGTTTGATCGGAGGCGGTAACTATGGCTACACCTTC. Translation gives CASSLIGGGNYGYTF.

This clonotype was seen a few times. The chain recombines TRBV7-2 with TRBJ2-1; a weak D match, TRBD1 (5 bases). The V gene lost 1 base and the J gene lost 11 bases, with 15 bases spanning the gap. Germline lookup yields CDR1 SGHTA and CDR2 FQGNSA. The CDR3 totals 14 residues. CDR3 loop: CASSLGAVRGQQFF. The CDR3 DNA sequence: TGTGCCAGCAGCTTAGGTGCGGTAAGGGGCCAGCAGTTCTTC. The full variable domain, completed using reference TRBV7-2 and TRBJ2-1, is GAGVSQSPSNKVTEKGKDVELRCDPISGHTALYWYRQSLGQGLEFLIYFQGNSAPDKSGLPSDRFSAERTGGSVSTLTIQRTQQEDSAVYLCASSLGAVRGQQFFGPGTRLTVL.

This clonotype has a handful of counts. The chain links TRBV12-3 or TRBV12-4 to TRBJ2-3; TRBD2 matches 11 bases. Trimming cost V 7 bases and J 4 bases; bases outside gene matches: 10. This CDR3 is 16 amino acids long. CDR3 residues: CASTLKTSGTPDTQYF. CDR3 bases: TGTGCCAGCACCTTGAAGACTAGCGGGACCCCAGATACGCAGTATTTT.

The CDR3 DNA is TGTGCCAGCAGCACGGACAGGGGGAGCGGGACTAGCATATACGAGCAGTACTTC. Protein product: CASSTDRGSGTSIYEQYF. The chain joins TRBV7-8 to TRBJ2-7, with D perhaps matching TRBD1 (10 bases). CDR3 length: 18 amino acids. Germline loops: CDR1 SGHVS, CDR2 FQNEAQ. V was trimmed by 5 bases and J by 4 bases, leaving 27 bases between them. The variable domain in full, with the rest retrieved from reference TRBV7-8 and TRBJ2-7, is GAGVSQSPRYKVAKRGQDVALRCDPISGHVSLFWYQQALGQGPEFLTYFQNEAQLDKSGLPSDRFFAERPEGSVSTLKIQRTQQEDSAVYLCASSTDRGSGTSIYEQYFGPGTRLTVT.

This clonotype came up a few times. The V call is TRBV5-1, the J call TRBJ2-3, with 8 bases that match TRBD2. CDR1 is SGHRS and CDR2 is YFSETQ in the germline V gene. The CDR3 covers 15 residues. The V and J ends lost 0 bases and 2 bases, in that order; junction bases with no gene match: 2. CDR3 sequence (DNA): TGCGCCAGCAGCTTGGTTAGCGGGAACACAGATACGCAGTATTTT. Protein product: CASSLVSGNTDTQYF.

This rearrangement joins TRBV5-1 to TRBJ2-5, with 11 positions matching TRBD1. The CDR3 sequence is 14 residues long. Germline V lookup: CDR1 SGHRS, CDR2 YFSETQ. V lost 3 bases to trimming and J lost 5 bases; unmatched junction nucleotides: 3. The CDR3 nucleotides read TGCGCCAGCAGCTGGACAGGGGGCGAGGAGACCCAGTACTTC. Its protein is CASSWTGGEETQYF. Drawing the rest from reference TRBV5-1 and TRBJ2-5, the complete variable domain is KAGVTQTPRYLIKTRGQQVTLSCSPISGHRSVSWYQQTPGQGLQFLFEYFSETQRNKGNFPGRFSGRQFSNSRSEMNVSTLELGDSALYLCASSWTGGEETQYFGPGTRLLVL.

V usage is TRBV30 and J usage is TRBJ1-4; D is unclear. The CDR3 has 11 residues. V lost 2 bases and J lost 10, with 8 bases in between. Germline CDR1 GTSNPN, CDR2 SVGIG (reference sequence). The chain's CDR3 is CAWSSDTKLFF. The CDR3 DNA sequence: TGTGCCTGGAGTTCCGACACAAAACTGTTTTTT.

This clonotype came up a few times. CDR3 region: CASSLEGVGGTGELFF. CDR3 nucleotide sequence: TGTGCCAGCAGTTTAGAAGGTGTCGGGGGTACCGGGGAGCTGTTTTTT. V and J are TRBV12-3 or TRBV12-4 and TRBJ2-2; tentatively, D is TRBD2 (6 bases). CDR3 length equals 16 residues. The germline V and J ends were trimmed by 1 base and 5 bases, with 14 bases remaining between them.

This clonotype has just a few counts. The CDR3 loop reads CASTERGGSYEQYF. The CDR3 coding sequence is TGTGCCAGCACCGAAAGAGGGGGCTCCTACGAGCAGTACTTC. The chain joins TRBV28 to TRBJ2-7; possibly TRBD1 for D (6 bases). The CDR3 extends over 14 amino acids. V lost 7 bases and J lost 0, with 13 bases in between. Germline V gives CDR1 MDHEN, CDR2 SYDVKM.

A few counts support this clonotype. The chain recombines TRBV6-1 with TRBJ1-5; D may be TRBD1 (6 bases). The V gene's germline CDR1 is MNHNS and CDR2 SASEGT. The CDR3 has 16 residues. V shed 3 bases and J shed 4 bases, with 16 bases lying between them. CDR3 sequence: CASSESGGAGNQPQHF. Here the CDR3 DNA reads TGTGCCAGCAGTGAGTCTGGGGGCGCGGGTAATCAGCCCCAGCATTTT.

This clonotype turned up a few times. V and J are TRBV24-1 and TRBJ2-5; D possibly corresponds to TRBD2 (5 bases). This CDR3 contains 16 residues. Germline V gene sequence: CDR1 KGHDR, CDR2 SFDVKD. V was shortened by 4 bases and J by 1 base, with 15 bases between the two germline ends. CDR3 region: CATSDPDPRGQETQYF. The DNA of the CDR3 is TGTGCCACCAGTGACCCGGATCCCCGGGGCCAAGAGACCCAGTACTTC.